This is a list of T cell receptor beta chains from one sample in a study of quantifying T cell responses using KT2 cells. TCRdb reprocessed the UMI-ligation and nested PCR reads with MiXCR, giving one entry per CDR3 protein. The data show over 40,000 distinct CDR3 sequences, 11% seen once. Sequencing was done on a sample of PBMCs spiked with cells of the T cell clone KT2. Source of these receptors: a human donor. Both conserved end residues are trimmed from each CDR3.

TRBJ1-1	TRBV11-2	ASSLETTTEAF
TRBJ2-7	TRBV20-1	SARDAPGTTLYEQY
TRBJ1-6	TRBV6-5	ASSVNSRNNSPLH
TRBJ1-6	TRBV12-3/TRBV12-4	ASSSYTHGNSPLH
TRBJ1-6	TRBV6-5	ASSYSSGVDSPLH
TRBJ1-5	TRBV20-1	SAMIAGGSNQPQH
TRBJ2-7	TRBV7-2	ASSLGSGSSYEQY
TRBJ2-2	TRBV6-1	ASSDWDRGQAGELF
TRBJ2-3	TRBV28	ASSFGRMARLAGGQDTDTQY
TRBJ2-1	TRBV29-1	SVVFRISSYNEQF
TRBJ2-4	TRBV28	ASTPTVAKNIQY
TRBJ2-5	TRBV7-9	ASSSMGGPETQY
TRBJ1-1	TRBV12-3/TRBV12-4	ASSFLGTEAF
TRBJ1-2	TRBV20-1	STGTGAYGYT
TRBJ1-4	TRBV12-3/TRBV12-4	ASSPGGDPGEKLF
TRBJ2-2	TRBV3-2	ASSQEVQRDHTGELF
TRBJ1-1	TRBV10-3	AISERVGTEAF
TRBJ2-7	TRBV3-1	ASSQDLSSYEQY
TRBJ2-7	TRBV27	ASSLTGNPYEQY
TRBJ2-7	TRBV7-3	ASSLTSRGGEQY
TRBJ2-3	TRBV20-1	SARALAADTQY
TRBJ1-1	TRBV6-2/TRBV6-3	ASRRGAPNTEAF
TRBJ1-6	TRBV15	ATSRDGALYNSPLH
TRBJ2-7	TRBV5-6	ASSHKLRGRYEQY
TRBJ1-2	TRBV3-1	ASSKQAINYGYT
TRBJ2-7	TRBV20-1	SATSRASYEQY
TRBJ2-3	TRBV6-1	ASSRGTGGYSQDTQY
TRBJ2-6	TRBV12-3/TRBV12-4	ASSLVESGANVLT
TRBJ2-1	TRBV29-1	SVAKKDGSSYNEQF
TRBJ1-2	TRBV2	ASSGFRTSYGYT
TRBJ2-3	TRBV5-1	ASSLAAPGTDTQY
TRBJ2-3	TRBV19	ASSRDARADTQY
TRBJ1-1	TRBV4-2	ASSQDPGNIEAF
TRBJ1-1	TRBV10-2	ASSGSYTEAF
TRBJ2-7	TRBV29-1	SVDGGRADEQY
TRBJ2-5	TRBV11-2	ASSLEAGVTQY
TRBJ2-1	TRBV20-1	SASLGTSGYNEQF
TRBJ1-1	TRBV7-8	ASSLERGLFTEAF
TRBJ2-4	TRBV18	ASSPGQGVKNIQY
TRBJ2-5	TRBV14	ASSQSGGTQY
TRBJ1-6	TRBV4-1	ASSQEERGQSPLH
TRBJ2-5	TRBV6-5	ASKISGGIGETQY
TRBJ2-7	TRBV28	AVWGTTYEQY
TRBJ1-1	TRBV16	ASSQFPGLNTEAF
TRBJ2-7	TRBV13	ASSFSGEQY
TRBJ2-3	TRBV11-2	ASSLLGNEDTQY
TRBJ1-1	TRBV12-3/TRBV12-4	ASSGHSRRTGGWDTEAF
TRBJ2-7	TRBV29-1	SVIGWDYPYEQY
TRBJ1-1	TRBV19	ASNQGAEKNTEAF
TRBJ2-3	TRBV7-2	ASSAGVATDTQY
TRBJ2-3	TRBV11-2	ASSLRATTDTQY
TRBJ1-5	TRBV7-3	ASSFGQGNQPQH
TRBJ1-1	TRBV4-3	ASSHGPGHMNTEAF
TRBJ2-5	TRBV5-1	ASSTETGGRETQY
TRBJ2-7	TRBV7-9	ASSGTQSSYEQY
TRBJ1-5	TRBV5-1	ASSVDGYQPQH